This TCR beta chain was recovered during a study of shared clonotypes between healthy human individuals. Trimming stripped 6 bases from V and 2 bases from J, with 17 bases between. CDR3 length: 15 amino acids. Germline CDR1 and CDR2: SNHLY and FYNNEI. Donors were healthy HIV-negative adults without recent acute infections or vaccinations. Clones were sequenced by immunoSEQ multiplex PCR, and TCRdb holds only the in-frame ones, with some missing. The sample consists of 1,500,000 or so clones, 97% to 99% of them appearing once. The V call is TRBV2, the J call TRBJ2-7; D remains ambiguous. The specimen sequenced was naive CD4+ T cells sorted from blood. The subset is: CD45RA+ positively selected. This TCR was sampled from a man between 25 and 39 years old in good health. Here the CDR3 reads CASSANSGLPYEQYF. The CDR3 region has the DNA TGTGCCAGCAGCGCCAATTCGGGTCTCCCCTACGAGCAGTACTTC.